These 21 T cell receptor beta chains were sequenced from one sample in a study of T cells after yellow fever vaccination. Via MiXCR, TCRdb re-called the 5' RACE reads, giving one row per CDR3 protein. The table includes around 360,000 distinct CDR3 sequences, around a tenth detected once. The sample consisted of PBMCs, taken on the day of the first yellow fever vaccination. The receptor source for this set is a man aged 18 to 29 who received the YFV17D yellow fever vaccine.

The rearrangement joins TRBV5-4 to TRBJ1-2; D remains unclear. Germline V gene sequence: CDR1 SGHNT, CDR2 YYREEE (reference sequence). The CDR3 length is 13 residues. V lost 0 bases and J lost 3, with 6 bases in between. CDR3 sequence: CASSLDSHYGYTF. The CDR3 DNA sequence: TGTGCCAGCAGCTTGGATTCCCACTATGGCTACACCTTC. Full variable domain (remainder filled in from reference TRBV5-4 and TRBJ1-2): ETGVTQSPTHLIKTRGQQVTLRCSSQSGHNTVSWYQQALGQGPQFIFQYYREEENGRGNFPPRFSGLQFPNYSSELNVNALELDDSALYLCASSLDSHYGYTFGSGTRLTVV.

J is TRBJ2-3 and V is TRBV7-9; D is unresolved. Germline lookup yields CDR1 SEHNR and CDR2 FQNEAQ (reference sequence). This CDR3 comprises 17 residues. V was shortened by 1 base and J by 5 bases, with 19 bases between the two germline ends. The CDR3 reads CASSLVGFEANEDTQYF. The CDR3 region has the DNA TGTGCCAGCAGCTTAGTGGGCTTCGAAGCGAACGAAGATACGCAGTATTTT.

The genes are TRBV2 and TRBJ1-6, with D uncertain. The germline V gene has CDR1 SNHLY and CDR2 FYNNEI. This CDR3 comprises 15 residues. V lost 5 bases and J 8 bases, leaving 16 bases between the germline ends. CDR3: CASSRLSPKHSPLHF. The CDR3 DNA is TGTGCCAGCAGTAGGCTCTCTCCCAAACATTCACCCCTCCACTTT. The entire variable domain, with the rest obtained from reference TRBV2 and TRBJ1-6, is as follows: EPEVTQTPSHQVTQMGQEVILRCVPISNHLYFYWYRQILGQKVEFLVSFYNNEISEKSEIFDDQFSVERPDGSNFTLKIRSTKLEDSAMYFCASSRLSPKHSPLHFGNGTRLTVT.

This clonotype has only a few counts. The gene calls are TRBV29-1 and TRBJ1-2; D gene uncertain. V was shortened by 3 bases and J by 8 bases, with 13 bases between the two germline ends. CDR1 SQVTM and CDR2 ANQGSEA come from the germline V gene. The CDR3 is 12 residues long. The DNA of the CDR3 is TGCAGCGTTGATCGCGAGGATCGCGGCTACACCTTC. It yields the protein CSVDREDRGYTF.

This clonotype was counted only a few times. The J gene is TRBJ1-1, the V gene TRBV12-3 or TRBV12-4; no clear D gene. Trimming stripped 0 bases from V and 0 bases from J, with 8 bases between. The CDR3 is 15 amino acids. The CDR3 DNA is TGTGCCAGCAGTTTAGCTGGCAGAATGAACACTGAAGCTTTCTTT. As protein: CASSLAGRMNTEAFF.

J is TRBJ2-1 and V is TRBV5-4; perhaps TRBD2 as D (6 bases). This CDR3 comprises 15 residues. From germline, CDR1 is SGHNT and CDR2 YYREEE (reference sequence). Trimming took 4 bases from V and 0 from J, leaving 11 bases between them. CDR3 residues: CASSRLGISYNEQFF. Here the CDR3 DNA reads TGTGCCAGCAGCCGACTAGGCATCTCCTACAATGAGCAGTTCTTC.

The rearrangement links TRBV25-1 to TRBJ2-5, with D possibly TRBD1 on 6 matching bases. Trimming pared 3 bases from V and 2 bases from J, leaving 10 bases between. The CDR3 runs 14 residues. Germline CDR1 MGHDK, CDR2 SYGVNS. The CDR3: CASSDGQTQETQYF. CDR3 DNA: TGTGCCAGCAGTGACGGACAGACACAAGAGACCCAGTACTTC.

This clonotype was counted ten times or more. This chain joins TRBV7-2 and TRBJ2-1; the match to TRBD2 covers 8 bases. The CDR3 covers 15 residues. With V trimmed by 5 bases and J by 9 bases, 12 bases remained unmatched. Germline V gene lookup returns CDR1 SGHTA and CDR2 FQGNSA. This CDR3 reads CASSRGGLLEGEQFF. CDR3 sequence (DNA): TGTGCCAGCAGCCGGGGGGGACTCTTGGAAGGTGAGCAGTTCTTC.

This clonotype was recorded at least ten times. V usage is TRBV5-1 and J usage is TRBJ2-1; 8 nucleotides line up with TRBD1. J gave up 7 bases and V 4 bases, and 19 bases lay outside the gene matches. The CDR3 length is 18 residues. Germline V CDR1 and CDR2: SGHRS, YFSETQ. Here the CDR3 DNA reads TGCGCCAGCAGCCGTCAGGGGGCCAACCTCGAGCGCAGTAATGAGCAGTTCTTC. This codes for CASSRQGANLERSNEQFF.

In its sample, this clonotype was seen a few times. The V gene is TRBV4-1, the J gene TRBJ1-5; D is unclear. Germline CDR1 is MGHRA and CDR2 is YSYEKL. The CDR3 runs 17 residues. V was trimmed by 0 bases and J by 3 bases, leaving 15 bases between them. The CDR3 nucleotides are TGCGCCAGCAGCCAAGAACTCGGCGGACTCCCCAATCAGCCCCAGCATTTT. Amino acid sequence: CASSQELGGLPNQPQHF.

This clonotype showed up just a few times. This chain joins TRBV6-1 and TRBJ1-5, with D possibly TRBD1 on 6 matching bases. The CDR3 totals 16 residues. Germline lookup yields CDR1 MNHNS and CDR2 SASEGT. V was shortened by 2 bases and J by 5 bases, with 16 bases between the two germline ends. CDR3 DNA: TGTGCCAGCAGTGAATGGGGCCAGGGGACCGATCAGCCCCAGCATTTT. Translation: CASSEWGQGTDQPQHF.

The rearrangement links TRBV7-9 to TRBJ1-6; D not resolved. The germline V gene has CDR1 SEHNR and CDR2 FQNEAQ (reference sequence). V was cut by 5 bases and J by 12 bases, with 8 bases left in between. The CDR3 contains 11 residues. CDR3 bases: TGTGCCAGCAGCCTCGAGGGACCCCTCCACTTT. Translation: CASSLEGPLHF.

This clonotype was recorded at least ten times. V is TRBV7-8 and J is TRBJ1-1; D ambiguous. CDR1 and CDR2 from the germline V gene are SGHVS and FQNEAQ. Trimming cost V 6 bases and J 4 bases, with 15 bases left between them. The CDR3 runs 14 residues. The CDR3: CASSYRAGSTEAFF. The CDR3 DNA is TGTGCCAGCAGTTACCGTGCGGGCAGCACTGAAGCTTTCTTT.

CDR3 bases: TGTGCCAGCAGTGAAGGGAGGGCTAGGGGGAACACTGAAGCTTTCTTT. Amino acid sequence: CASSEGRARGNTEAFF. The chain has TRBV6-1 and TRBJ1-1, with D perhaps matching TRBD1 (5 bases). Trimming took 1 base from V and 1 from J, leaving 13 bases between them. Germline loops: CDR1 MNHNS, CDR2 SASEGT. The CDR3 is 16 residues long.

A few counts support this clonotype. The chain combines TRBV4-3 with TRBJ2-5; 9 bases match TRBD1. The germline V gene encodes CDR1 LGHNA and CDR2 YSLEER. Trimming removed 1 base from V and 0 bases from J; junction bases left unmatched: 0. The CDR3 length is 15 residues. The CDR3, as DNA: TGCGCCAGCAGCCAAGGGACAGGGGACCAAGAGACCCAGTACTTC. Protein product: CASSQGTGDQETQYF.

This chain links TRBV10-3 with TRBJ2-5; TRBD1 is a possible D gene (6 bases). The V end was cut by 4 bases, the J end by 3 bases, with 12 bases between. Germline CDR1 ENHRY, CDR2 SYGVKD. The CDR3 has 14 amino acids. This chain's CDR3 is CAISAQGWEETQYF. The CDR3, as DNA: TGTGCCATCAGTGCACAGGGCTGGGAAGAGACCCAGTACTTC.

This chain uses TRBV19 with TRBJ1-2, with a weak D call TRBD1 (6 bases). The CDR3 contains 14 residues. Trimming removed 7 bases from V and 8 bases from J, with 20 bases in between. CDR1 is LNHDA and CDR2 is SQIVND in the germline V gene (reference sequence). Here the CDR3 reads CASTVVGGSEGYTF. CDR3 nucleotides: TGTGCCAGTACTGTCGTGGGGGGCTCTGAGGGCTACACCTTC.

The V and J genes are TRBV6-5 and TRBJ1-4; D is perhaps TRBD1 (5 bases). Trimming left V 4 bases short and J 6 bases short, with 12 bases between. The CDR3 is 14 amino acids. Germline V lookup: CDR1 MNHEY, CDR2 SVGAGI. The CDR3 region has the DNA TGTGCCAGCAGTTCCCCGAGGGGACATGAAAAACTGTTTTTT. Its translation: CASSSPRGHEKLFF.

V gene TRBV3-1 combines with J gene TRBJ1-2; D remains ambiguous. CDR1 and CDR2 from the germline V gene are LGHDT and YNNKEL (reference sequence). This CDR3 has 15 amino acids. With 1 base removed from V and 7 bases from J, the gap between germline ends came to 16 bases. Here the CDR3 reads CASSQVAGGALGYTF. The CDR3 nucleotides are TGTGCCAGCAGCCAAGTGGCAGGAGGAGCTCTTGGCTACACCTTC. The entire variable domain, with the rest obtained from reference TRBV3-1 and TRBJ1-2, is as follows: DTAVSQTPKYLVTQMGNDKSIKCEQNLGHDTMYWYKQDSKKFLKIMFSYNNKELIINETVPNRFSPKSPDKAHLNLHINSLELGDSAVYFCASSQVAGGALGYTFGSGTRLTVV.

This clonotype appeared many times. The chain joins TRBV12-3 or TRBV12-4 to TRBJ1-1, with 7 bases fitting TRBD1. The junction had 5 bases not matched to a gene; V was cut back by 0 bases and J by 1 base. This CDR3 has 16 amino acids. CDR3 region: CASSLALWTGNTEAFF. Here the CDR3 DNA reads TGTGCCAGCAGTTTAGCGCTATGGACAGGGAACACTGAAGCTTTCTTT.

The chain combines TRBV5-1 with TRBJ2-7; no clear D. V lost 7 bases, J lost 3 bases, and 23 bases lay in between. CDR1 and CDR2 (germline): SGHRS, YFSETQ. The CDR3 has 16 amino acids. The CDR3 is CASSDRASVIFYEQYF. CDR3 DNA sequence: TGCGCCAGCTCAGACCGCGCTTCCGTTATTTTCTACGAGCAGTACTTC.